A single sample gave rise to the 27 T cell receptor beta chains below, sequenced in a study of T cell responses to AZD1222 COVID-19 vaccine. Assay: immunoSEQ multiplex PCR; the TCRdb copy retains only in-frame clones and omits some. This sample has 90,000 to 110,000 clones, with more than 70% found just once. Sample: peripheral blood, taken on day 0 of AZD1222 vaccination. The receptors were gathered from an adult in good health.

The V gene is TRBV2, the J gene TRBJ2-7; 14 bases match TRBD2. CDR1 and CDR2 from the germline V gene are SNHLY and FYNNEI. CDR3 length equals 19 residues. The V and J ends lost 6 bases and 4 bases, in that order; junction bases with no gene match: 17. Here the CDR3 DNA reads TGTGCCAGCAGCCTCAGGGATCGAGGACTAGCGGGGGGAGGATACGAGCAGTACTTC. Its protein is CASSLRDRGLAGGGYEQYF.

The chain employs TRBV6-6 and TRBJ1-4; 11 bases match TRBD1. The CDR3 is 14 amino acids. In germline, CDR1 is MNHNY, CDR2 SVGAGI (reference sequence). The V segment lost 4 bases and the J segment 8 bases; nucleotides outside the gene matches: 3. The CDR3 here is CASSWDRGKEKLFF. CDR3 in DNA: TGTGCCAGCAGTTGGGACAGGGGGAAGGAAAAACTGTTTTTT.

The rearrangement joins TRBV24-1 to TRBJ1-2; D unclear. The V gene's germline CDR1 is KGHDR and CDR2 SFDVKD. This CDR3 contains 14 residues. V was clipped by 0 bases and J by 2 bases, with 6 bases between them. The CDR3 loop reads CATSDLGLNYGYTF. CDR3 sequence (DNA): TGTGCCACCAGTGATTTGGGCCTAAACTATGGCTACACCTTC.

The chain recombines TRBV7-8 with TRBJ1-5, with D perhaps TRBD1 (6 bases). The germline CDR1 and CDR2 sequences are SGHVS and FQNEAQ. This CDR3 spans 15 amino acids. V was cut by 1 base and J by 7 bases, with 14 bases left in between. This CDR3 is CASSLEGHQTQPQHF. For the CDR3, the DNA is TGTGCCAGCAGCTTAGAGGGACACCAAACGCAGCCCCAGCATTTT.

This clone was counted a few times. This sequence joins TRBV4-2 and TRBJ1-6; TRBD1 matches at 9 bases. Germline V gene lookup returns CDR1 LGHNA and CDR2 YNFKEQ. The J segment lost 9 bases and the V segment lost 7 bases, leaving 7 bases of the junction unmatched. The CDR3 runs to 14 residues. The CDR3, as DNA: TGTGCCAGCACCCCGGACAGGGGAGCTTCACCCCTCCACTTT. As protein: CASTPDRGASPLHF.

This chain connects TRBV27 to TRBJ2-1, with 9 bases identical to TRBD2. With V trimmed by 4 bases and J by 7 bases, 8 bases remained unmatched. The CDR3 spans 15 residues. The germline V gene has CDR1 MNHEY and CDR2 SMNVEV (reference sequence). The CDR3 DNA is TGTGCCAGCAGTTGGAATAGCGGGAGAGATAATGAGCAGTTCTTC. Translation: CASSWNSGRDNEQFF.

This chain joins TRBV10-2 and TRBJ2-5; D unclear. Between the trimmed V and J ends, which lost 6 bases and 2 bases, there was a span of 10 bases. CDR1 is WSHSY, CDR2 SAAADI, per germline. This CDR3 spans 13 amino acids. DNA of the CDR3: TGCGCCAGCAGCTATGGTGGGCAAGAGACCCAGTACTTC. It translates to CASSYGGQETQYF.

The chain uses TRBV7-9 and TRBJ1-2; D not certain. CDR1 and CDR2 from the germline V gene are SEHNR and FQNEAQ (reference sequence). The CDR3 loop spans 16 amino acids. Trimming left V 7 bases short and J 4 bases short, with 22 bases between. The CDR3 bases are TGTGCCAGCACCTCCGCGAGTTTGGGCAGCCTCTATGGCTACACCTTC. It specifies CASTSASLGSLYGYTF. Full variable domain (missing parts from reference TRBV7-9 and TRBJ1-2): DTGVSQNPRHKITKRGQNVTFRCDPISEHNRLYWYRQTLGQGPEFLTYFQNEAQLEKSRLLSDRFSAERPKGSFSTLEIQRTEQGDSAMYLCASTSASLGSLYGYTFGSGTRLTVV.

This sequence joins TRBV21-1 and TRBJ2-6; the table's TRBD2 call for D was not verified on the DNA. TRBV21-1 is given as a pseudogene. This CDR3 is built from 16 residues. Here the CDR3 DNA reads TGTGCCAGCAGCAAAGAGAGGTGTGCTGGGGCCAACGTCCTGACTTTC. Translation: CASSKERCAGANVLTF.

The chain uses TRBV19 and TRBJ1-2; D perhaps matches TRBD1 (5 bases). Germline V gene lookup returns CDR1 LNHDA and CDR2 SQIVND (reference sequence). The CDR3 totals 13 residues. The V end lost 7 bases, the J end lost 4 bases, and 13 bases lay between the germline ends. CDR3 sequence reads: CASTLSDSYGYTF. The CDR3 coding sequence is TGTGCCAGTACCCTTAGTGACAGCTATGGCTACACCTTC.

This chain joins TRBV19 and TRBJ1-1, with a weak D call TRBD1 (5 bases). There are 16 residues in the CDR3. In germline, CDR1 is LNHDA, CDR2 SQIVND (reference sequence). V shed 4 bases and J shed 4 bases, with 19 bases lying between them. CDR3 protein: CASSRLLTLRGTEAFF. The CDR3 coding sequence is TGTGCCAGTAGTAGACTCCTCACACTAAGGGGCACTGAAGCTTTCTTT.

CDR3 protein: CATSDLNSNQPQHF. CDR3 sequence (DNA): TGTGCCACCAGTGATCTAAATAGCAATCAGCCCCAGCATTTT. V usage is TRBV24-1 and J usage is TRBJ1-5; D call uncertain. The germline CDR1 and CDR2 sequences are KGHDR and SFDVKD. This CDR3 comprises 14 residues. V lost 3 bases and J lost 0, with 5 bases in between.

V gene TRBV18 combines with J gene TRBJ2-7; 8 bases line up with TRBD1. Germline CDR1 KGHSH, CDR2 LQKENI. The CDR3 loop spans 13 amino acids. V shed 0 bases and J 5 bases; nucleotides not matched to a gene: 0. The chain's CDR3 is CASSPPDRDEQYF. The CDR3 nucleotides are TGTGCCAGCTCACCACCGGACAGGGACGAGCAGTACTTC.

CDR3 nucleotides: TGTGCCAGCACGGGACTTCACAGCACAGATACGCAGTATTTT. This encodes CASTGLHSTDTQYF. V is TRBV27 and J is TRBJ2-3; perhaps TRBD2 as D (6 bases). CDR1 and CDR2 (germline): MNHEY, SMNVEV (reference sequence). This CDR3 is built from 14 residues. V dropped 7 bases and J dropped 0 bases, with 11 bases sitting between them.

The V call is TRBV4-1, the J call TRBJ1-3; TRBD1 is a possible D gene (6 bases). Trimming shortened V by 0 bases and J by 0 bases, and 12 bases separated the two germline ends. This CDR3 is built from 17 residues. Per germline, CDR1 MGHRA and CDR2 YSYEKL. CDR3 nucleotides: TGCGCCAGCAGCCAAGAAACAGGGAGAAGCTCTGGAAACACCATATATTTT. Translated, it gives CASSQETGRSSGNTIYF.

The gene calls are TRBV21-1 and TRBJ1-5; TRBD1 is the table's D call, not checked against the DNA. TRBV21-1 is a recognized pseudogene. The CDR3 contains 14 residues. CDR3 amino acids: CASSKHRSNQPQHF. The CDR3 nucleotides read TGTGCCAGCAGCAAACACAGGAGCAATCAGCCCCAGCATTTT.

V and J are TRBV4-3 and TRBJ2-7; possible D gene TRBD2, 6 bases. The V gene lost 0 bases and the J gene lost 6 bases, with 9 bases spanning the gap. This CDR3 spans 13 amino acids. Germline CDR1 and CDR2: LGHNA and YSLEER. The CDR3 nucleotides are TGCGCCAGCAGCCAAGATAGGACTACCGAGCAGTACTTC. Encoded protein: CASSQDRTTEQYF.

V usage is TRBV5-1 and J usage is TRBJ2-3; no firm D call. V was pared by 1 base and J by 3 bases, with 15 bases between. CDR3 length: 16 amino acids. In germline, CDR1 is SGHRS, CDR2 YFSETQ. The CDR3 sequence: CASSLRLGTITDTQYF. CDR3 bases: TGCGCCAGCAGCTTGAGGCTGGGAACGATTACAGATACGCAGTATTTT.

The gene calls are TRBV7-9 and TRBJ1-2; 7 bases align to TRBD1. Unmatched junction bases numbered 7, after V lost 5 bases and J lost 4 bases. The CDR3 covers 14 residues. Germline CDR1 reads SEHNR; CDR2 reads FQNEAQ (reference sequence). CDR3 coding DNA: TGTGCCAGCAGCCGGGACAGCTCCCTCTATGGCTACACCTTC. It codes for CASSRDSSLYGYTF.

This chain links TRBV29-1 with TRBJ2-1; weak D call: TRBD2 (6 bases). Germline lookup yields CDR1 SQVTM and CDR2 ANQGSEA. The CDR3 extends over 14 amino acids. V was pared by 3 bases and J by 7 bases, with 16 bases between. CDR3 sequence: CSVEVGGTRNEQFF. CDR3 nucleotides: TGCAGCGTTGAGGTCGGCGGGACGAGGAATGAGCAGTTCTTC.

The chain employs TRBV27 and TRBJ2-1; 7 bases are shared with TRBD2. Trimming took 2 bases from V and 3 from J; bases not matched to a gene: 10. The germline CDR1 and CDR2 sequences are MNHEY and SMNVEV (reference sequence). The CDR3 spans 17 residues. Here the CDR3 reads CASSLRMAGVSYNEQFF. Here the CDR3 DNA reads TGTGCCAGCAGTTTAAGGATGGCGGGAGTAAGCTACAATGAGCAGTTCTTC.

The chain carries TRBV11-2 and TRBJ2-1, with D possibly TRBD2 on 7 matching bases. The V and J ends lost 7 bases and 2 bases respectively, with 21 bases between them. Germline V lookup: CDR1 SGHAT, CDR2 FQNNGV. The CDR3 is 17 residues long. CDR3 protein: CASIGGRGQGTYNEQFF. The CDR3, as DNA: TGTGCCAGCATCGGGGGGAGAGGGCAGGGGACCTACAATGAGCAGTTCTTC.

The chain uses TRBV18 and TRBJ1-1; unclear D gene. The CDR3 is made up of 14 amino acids. From germline, CDR1 is KGHSH and CDR2 LQKENI. V shed 3 bases and J shed 0 bases, with 8 bases lying between them. CDR3 loop: CASSPVELNTEAFF. CDR3 coding DNA: TGTGCCAGCTCACCGGTAGAGTTGAACACTGAAGCTTTCTTT.

This rearrangement joins TRBV9 to TRBJ2-5, with TRBD2 identical over 7 bases. Germline V gene data show CDR1 as SGDLS and CDR2 as YYNGEE. V was clipped by 4 bases and J by 8 bases; unmatched bases: 8. CDR3 length: 13 amino acids. This CDR3 is CASSLGGIGTQYF. The DNA for the CDR3 is TGTGCCAGCAGCCTCGGGGGGATCGGTACCCAGTACTTC.

The gene calls are TRBV30 and TRBJ1-2; 7 bases line up with TRBD1. J was trimmed by 3 bases and V by 1 base; bases with no gene match: 5. Germline CDR1 is GTSNPN and CDR2 is SVGIG (reference sequence). The CDR3 has 14 residues. The CDR3, as DNA: TGTGCCTGGAGTGGACAGGGTGTGGACTATGGCTACACCTTC. As protein: CAWSGQGVDYGYTF. Supplemented by reference TRBV30 and TRBJ1-2, the full variable domain reads SQTIHQWPATLVQPVGSPLSLECTVEGTSNPNLYWYRQAAGRGLQLLFYSVGIGQISSEVPQNLSASRPQDRQFILSSKKLLLSDSGFYLCAWSGQGVDYGYTFGSGTRLTVV.

The chain has TRBV18 and TRBJ2-4; maybe TRBD2 (5 bases). Trimming cost V 2 bases and J 7 bases, with 15 bases left between them. This CDR3 region has 15 residues. Germline CDR1 reads KGHSH; CDR2 reads LQKENI. CDR3 DNA sequence: TGTGCCAGCTCACCAGTCTCCGGGGAAGGGAACATTCAGTACTTC. Protein sequence: CASSPVSGEGNIQYF.

The V and J genes are TRBV29-1 and TRBJ2-2; no reliable D call. The germline CDR1 and CDR2 sequences are SQVTM and ANQGSEA. This CDR3 is built from 14 residues. The V end was cut by 0 bases, the J end by 2 bases, with 7 bases between. CDR3: CSVEDVFNTGELFF. CDR3 nucleotides: TGCAGCGTTGAAGATGTGTTCAACACCGGGGAGCTGTTTTTT.